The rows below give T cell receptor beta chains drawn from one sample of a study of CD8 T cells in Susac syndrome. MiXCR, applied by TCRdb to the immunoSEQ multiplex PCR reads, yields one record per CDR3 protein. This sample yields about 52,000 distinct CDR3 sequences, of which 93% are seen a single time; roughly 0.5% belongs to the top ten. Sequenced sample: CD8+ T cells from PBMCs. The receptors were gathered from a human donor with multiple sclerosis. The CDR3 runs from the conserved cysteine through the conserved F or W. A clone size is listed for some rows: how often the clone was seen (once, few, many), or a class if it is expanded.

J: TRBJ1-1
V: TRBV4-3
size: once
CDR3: CASSQGEDTEAFF

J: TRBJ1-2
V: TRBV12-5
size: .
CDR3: CASGEGQVVGYTF

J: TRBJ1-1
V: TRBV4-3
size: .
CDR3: CASSHRTGYLEAFF

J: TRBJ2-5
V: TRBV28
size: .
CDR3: CASSWSLPYTGETQYF

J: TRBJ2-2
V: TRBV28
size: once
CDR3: CASSLQAGTRKNTGELFF

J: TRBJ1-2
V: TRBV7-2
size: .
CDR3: CASTTYGYTF

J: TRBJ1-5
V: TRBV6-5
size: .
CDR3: CASSYSRGNQPQHF

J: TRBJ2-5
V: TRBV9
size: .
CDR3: CASSVVGASWETQYF

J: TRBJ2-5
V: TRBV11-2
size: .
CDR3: CASSFGQGQETQYF

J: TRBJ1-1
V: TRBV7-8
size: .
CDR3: CASSLGYRGFGTEAFF

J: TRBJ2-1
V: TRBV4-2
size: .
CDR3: CASSQGPSGADNEQFF

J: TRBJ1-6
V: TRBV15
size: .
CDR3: CATSRTGAPLHF

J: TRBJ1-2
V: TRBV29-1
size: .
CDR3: CSATLQGEGAYGYTF

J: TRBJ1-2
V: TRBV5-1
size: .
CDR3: CASSLVGTGDRANYGYTF

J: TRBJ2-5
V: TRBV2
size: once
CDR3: CASTEAGPSETQYF

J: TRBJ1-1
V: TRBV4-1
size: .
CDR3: CASSQVNLGGTEAFF